These 9 T cell receptor beta chains share one sample of origin, sequenced in a study of cytomegalovirus exposure and HLA in healthy donors. A multiplex PCR was run with 60 Vbeta primers and 13 Jbeta primers. The repertoire was sequenced with immunoSEQ multiplex PCR; TCRdb's copy has only in-frame clones and lacks some. Of more than 150,000 clones in the sample, roughly three quarters are singletons; the top ten hold 7%. The sample was PBMCs. All receptors come from a middle-aged woman in good health and CMV-seropositive.

This clone was found once. V usage is TRBV7-6 and J usage is TRBJ2-1; the match to TRBD2 covers 10 bases. The junction had 7 bases not matched to a gene; V was cut back by 5 bases and J by 6 bases. Per germline, CDR1 SGHVS and CDR2 FNYEAQ. The CDR3 sequence is 15 residues long. CDR3 DNA: TGTGCCAGCAGCCAAGCGGGGGGGAGAACCAATGAGCAGTTCTTC. The encoded protein is CASSQAGGRTNEQFF. The full variable domain, rest sourced from reference TRBV7-6 and TRBJ2-1, is GAGVSQSPRYKVTKRGQDVALRCDPISGHVSLYWYRQALGQGPEFLTYFNYEAQQDKSGLPNDRFSAERPEGSISTLTIQRTEQRDSAMYRCASSQAGGRTNEQFFGPGTRLTVL.

V and J are TRBV9 and TRBJ1-5; the D is unclear. This CDR3 has 14 amino acids. CDR1 and CDR2 from the germline V gene are SGDLS and YYNGEE. V was trimmed by 2 bases and J by 9 bases, leaving 15 bases between them. The DNA of the CDR3 is TGTGCCAGCAGCGTCGACGGCGATGAGCGGCCCCAGCATTTT. It translates to CASSVDGDERPQHF.

This chain uses TRBV28 with TRBJ2-1; TRBD2 matches at 14 bases. J gave up 5 bases and V 5 bases, and 8 bases lay outside the gene matches. CDR3 length: 17 residues. Looked up from germline, CDR1 is MDHEN and CDR2 is SYDVKM. This chain's CDR3 is CASSLLRTSGGNNEQFF. The CDR3, as DNA: TGTGCCAGCAGTCTACTACGGACTAGCGGGGGGAACAATGAGCAGTTCTTC.

The V gene is TRBV28, the J gene TRBJ1-2, with 8 bases that match TRBD1. In germline, CDR1 is MDHEN, CDR2 SYDVKM. The CDR3 length is 15 residues. The V gene end was trimmed by 5 bases and the J gene end by 6 bases; junction bases not matched to a gene: 11. CDR3 loop: CASSRTYRGTNGYTF. The CDR3 DNA reads as TGTGCCAGCAGTCGTACCTACAGGGGGACGAATGGCTACACCTTC.

The chain joins TRBV19 to TRBJ2-7; D gene ambiguous. Germline assignment: CDR1 LNHDA and CDR2 SQIVND (reference sequence). There are 14 residues in the CDR3. V was pared by 5 bases and J by 5 bases, with 16 bases between. The CDR3 coding sequence is TGTGCCAGTAGTTACGGCGACACCGGCGACGAGCAGTACTTC. This gives the protein CASSYGDTGDEQYF.

A remark on this clone: A read error may produce the germline difference seen at one junction end. This chain uses TRBV5-6 with TRBJ2-6; 8 bases fit TRBD1. This CDR3 region has 16 residues. Germline lookup yields CDR1 SGHDT and CDR2 YYEEEE. In nucleotides, the CDR3 is TGTGCCAGCAGCCCCAGGGGGCGCGGTGGGGCCAACGGCCTGACTTTC. As protein: CASSPRGRGGANGLTF.

The chain links TRBV5-5 to TRBJ2-7; 7 positions match TRBD2. Germline lookup yields CDR1 SGHKS and CDR2 YYEKEE (reference sequence). The J segment lost 6 bases and the V segment lost 0 bases, leaving 6 bases of the junction unmatched. CDR3 length: 14 residues. The CDR3 reads CASSLGGVAGEQYF. As DNA, the CDR3 is TGTGCCAGCAGCTTGGGTGGGGTAGCGGGCGAGCAGTACTTC.

This rearrangement joins TRBV9 to TRBJ2-2; 9 bases map to TRBD1. Germline assignment: CDR1 SGDLS and CDR2 YYNGEE. V gave up 3 bases and J gave up 5 bases; unmatched junction bases: 5. This CDR3 has 15 residues. CDR3 DNA: TGTGCCAGCAGCGCTGCCGGGACAGGGACCGGGGAGCTGTTTTTT. Protein: CASSAAGTGTGELFF.

A few counts support this clone. V is TRBV7-2 and J is TRBJ1-2; TRBD1 agrees at 9 bases. V lost 5 bases and J lost 1; bases outside the gene matches: 11. The CDR3 extends over 17 amino acids. Germline V gene lookup returns CDR1 SGHTA and CDR2 FQGNSA. The DNA for the CDR3 is TGTGCCAGCAGCCCATTCTCCGGGACAGGGAATAACTATGGCTACACCTTC. It encodes CASSPFSGTGNNYGYTF.